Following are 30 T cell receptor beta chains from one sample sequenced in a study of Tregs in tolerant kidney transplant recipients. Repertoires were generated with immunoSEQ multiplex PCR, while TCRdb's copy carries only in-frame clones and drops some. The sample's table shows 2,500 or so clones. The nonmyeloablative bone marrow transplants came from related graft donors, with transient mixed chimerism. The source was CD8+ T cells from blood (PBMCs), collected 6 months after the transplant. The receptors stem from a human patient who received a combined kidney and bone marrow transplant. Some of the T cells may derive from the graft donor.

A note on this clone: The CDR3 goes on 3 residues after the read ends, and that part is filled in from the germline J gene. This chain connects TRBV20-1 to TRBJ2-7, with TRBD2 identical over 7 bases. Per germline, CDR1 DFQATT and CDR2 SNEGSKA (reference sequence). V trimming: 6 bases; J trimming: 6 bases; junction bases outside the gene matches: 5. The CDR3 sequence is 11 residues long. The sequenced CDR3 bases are TGCAGTGCCCAGCGGGATGGCGAG. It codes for CSAQRDGE. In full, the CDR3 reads CSAQRDGEQYF.

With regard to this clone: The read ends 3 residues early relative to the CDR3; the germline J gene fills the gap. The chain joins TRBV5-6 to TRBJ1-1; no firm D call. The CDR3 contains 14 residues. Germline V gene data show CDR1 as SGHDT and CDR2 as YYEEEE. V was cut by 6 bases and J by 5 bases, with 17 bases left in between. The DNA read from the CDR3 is TGTGCCAGCACCTTCGTTGGTTCGGGTACTGAA. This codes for CASTFVGSGTE. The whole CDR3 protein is CASTFVGSGTEAFF.

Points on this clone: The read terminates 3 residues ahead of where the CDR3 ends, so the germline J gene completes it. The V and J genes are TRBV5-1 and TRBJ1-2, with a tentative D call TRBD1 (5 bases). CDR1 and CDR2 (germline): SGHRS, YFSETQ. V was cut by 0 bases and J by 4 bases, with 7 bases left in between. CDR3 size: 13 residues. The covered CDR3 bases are TGCGCCAGCAGCTTGGACAGGATCTATGGC. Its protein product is CASSLDRIYG. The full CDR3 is CASSLDRIYGYTF.

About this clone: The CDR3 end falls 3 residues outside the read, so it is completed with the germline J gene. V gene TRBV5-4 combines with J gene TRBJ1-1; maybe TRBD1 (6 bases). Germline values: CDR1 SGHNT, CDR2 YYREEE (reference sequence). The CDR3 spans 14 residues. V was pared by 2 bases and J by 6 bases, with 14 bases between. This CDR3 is CASSFIGGGAEAFF. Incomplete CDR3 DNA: TGTGCCAGCAGCTTCATAGGAGGGGGTGCTGAA.

CDR3 region: CASSPATSGANVLTF. CDR3 bases read: TGTGCCAGCTCCCCAGCGACCTCTGGGGCCAACGTC. The chain recombines TRBV7-8 with TRBJ2-6; D not certain. The read ends 3 residues before the CDR3 terminus; that terminus is restored from the germline J gene. The germline gives CDR1 SGHVS, CDR2 FQNEAQ. The CDR3 is made up of 15 amino acids. V was trimmed by 8 bases and J by 0 bases, leaving 11 bases between them.

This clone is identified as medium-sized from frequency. The CDR3 spells CASFEGWGSPLHF. The CDR3 bases that were read are TGTGCCAGCTTTGAGGGGTGGGGATCACCC. The chain joins TRBV2 to TRBJ1-6, with D tentatively TRBD1 (5 bases). The read finishes 3 residues shy of the CDR3 end, and the germline J gene is used to complete it. The CDR3 is 13 residues long. Germline values: CDR1 SNHLY, CDR2 FYNNEI. The V end lost 8 bases, the J end lost 10 bases, and 15 bases lay between the germline ends.

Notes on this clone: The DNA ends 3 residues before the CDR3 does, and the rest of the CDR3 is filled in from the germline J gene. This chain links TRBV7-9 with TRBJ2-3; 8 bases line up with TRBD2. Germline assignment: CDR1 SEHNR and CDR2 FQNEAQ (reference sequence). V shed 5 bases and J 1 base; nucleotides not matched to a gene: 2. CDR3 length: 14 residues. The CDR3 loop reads CASSMGLGTDTQYF. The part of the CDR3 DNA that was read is TGTGCCAGCAGCATGGGACTAGGCACAGATACG.

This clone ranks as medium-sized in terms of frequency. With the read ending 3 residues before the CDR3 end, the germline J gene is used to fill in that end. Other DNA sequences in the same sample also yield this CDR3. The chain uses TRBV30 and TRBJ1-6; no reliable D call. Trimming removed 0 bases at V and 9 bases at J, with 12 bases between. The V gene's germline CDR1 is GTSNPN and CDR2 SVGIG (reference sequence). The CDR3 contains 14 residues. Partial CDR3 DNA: TGTGCCTGGAGTGTAACTGGTAGTCGTTCACCC. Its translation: CAWSVTGSRSP. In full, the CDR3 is CAWSVTGSRSPLHF.

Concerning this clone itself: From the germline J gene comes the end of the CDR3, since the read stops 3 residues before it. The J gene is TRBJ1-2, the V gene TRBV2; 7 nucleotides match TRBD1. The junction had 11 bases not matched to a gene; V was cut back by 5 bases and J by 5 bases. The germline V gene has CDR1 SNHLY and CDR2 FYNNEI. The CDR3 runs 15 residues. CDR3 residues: CASSPPEDRTYGYTF. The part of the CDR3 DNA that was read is TGTGCCAGCAGTCCCCCTGAGGACAGGACTTATGGC.

The part of the CDR3 DNA that was read is TGCGCCAGCAGGCTAGCGGGAGTCGCAGATACG. Its translation is CASRLAGVADT. The CDR3 reads in full as CASRLAGVADTQYF. This chain uses TRBV5-1 with TRBJ2-3; 10 nucleotides line up with TRBD2. The read halts 3 residues ahead of the CDR3 end, with the missing end drawn from the germline J gene. Per the germline V gene, CDR1 is SGHRS and CDR2 is YFSETQ. The ends lost 5 bases at V and 4 bases at J; junction bases unmatched: 4. The CDR3 has 14 amino acids.

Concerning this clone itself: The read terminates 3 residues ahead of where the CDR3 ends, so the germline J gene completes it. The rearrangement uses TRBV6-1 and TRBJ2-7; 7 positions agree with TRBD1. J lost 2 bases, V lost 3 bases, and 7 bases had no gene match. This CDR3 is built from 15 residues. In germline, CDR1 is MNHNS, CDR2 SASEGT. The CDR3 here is CASSEGATGPYEQYF. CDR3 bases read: TGTGCCAGCAGTGAGGGCGCGACAGGGCCCTACGAG.

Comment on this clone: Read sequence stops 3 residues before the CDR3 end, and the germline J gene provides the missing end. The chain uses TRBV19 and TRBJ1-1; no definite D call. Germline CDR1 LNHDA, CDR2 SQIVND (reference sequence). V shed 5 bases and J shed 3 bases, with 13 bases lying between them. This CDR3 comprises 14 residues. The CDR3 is CASSSRLGHTEAFF. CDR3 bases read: TGTGCCAGTAGTTCCCGACTAGGGCACACTGAA. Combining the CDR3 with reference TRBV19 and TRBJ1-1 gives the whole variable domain DGGITQSPKYLFRKEGQNVTLSCEQNLNHDAMYWYRQDPGQGLRLIYYSQIVNDFQKGDIAEGYSVSREKKESFPLTVTSAQKNPTAFYLCASSSRLGHTEAFFGQGTRLTVV.

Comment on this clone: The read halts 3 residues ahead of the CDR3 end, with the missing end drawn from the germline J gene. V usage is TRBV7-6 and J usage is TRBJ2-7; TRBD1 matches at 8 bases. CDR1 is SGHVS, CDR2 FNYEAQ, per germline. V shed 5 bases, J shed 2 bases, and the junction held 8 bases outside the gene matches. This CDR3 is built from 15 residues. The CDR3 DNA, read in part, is TGTGCCAGCAGCCCCGGACAGGGTGGGGCCTACGAG. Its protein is CASSPGQGGAYE. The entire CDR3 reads CASSPGQGGAYEQYF.

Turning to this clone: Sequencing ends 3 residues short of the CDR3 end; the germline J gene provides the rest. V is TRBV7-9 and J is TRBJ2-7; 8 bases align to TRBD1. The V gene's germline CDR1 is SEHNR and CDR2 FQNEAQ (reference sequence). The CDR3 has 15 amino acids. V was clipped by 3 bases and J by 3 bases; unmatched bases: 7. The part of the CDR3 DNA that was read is TGTGCCAGCAGCTTCCCAAGACAGGGGTACTACGAG. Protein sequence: CASSFPRQGYYE. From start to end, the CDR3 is CASSFPRQGYYEQYF.

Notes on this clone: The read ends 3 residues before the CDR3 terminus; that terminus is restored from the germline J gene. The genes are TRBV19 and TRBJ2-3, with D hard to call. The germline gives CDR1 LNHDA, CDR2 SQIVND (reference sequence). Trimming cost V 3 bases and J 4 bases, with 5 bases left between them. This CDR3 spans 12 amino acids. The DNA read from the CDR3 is TGTGCCAGTAGTATCCATGCAGATACG. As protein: CASSIHADT. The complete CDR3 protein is CASSIHADTQYF.

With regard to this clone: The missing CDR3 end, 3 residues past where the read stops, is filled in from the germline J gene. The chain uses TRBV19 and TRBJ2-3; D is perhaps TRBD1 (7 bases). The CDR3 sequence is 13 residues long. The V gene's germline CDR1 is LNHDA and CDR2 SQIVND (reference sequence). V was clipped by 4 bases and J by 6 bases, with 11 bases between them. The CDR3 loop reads CASSRQGGDTQYF. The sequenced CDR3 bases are TGTGCCAGTAGTAGGCAGGGGGGCGATACG.

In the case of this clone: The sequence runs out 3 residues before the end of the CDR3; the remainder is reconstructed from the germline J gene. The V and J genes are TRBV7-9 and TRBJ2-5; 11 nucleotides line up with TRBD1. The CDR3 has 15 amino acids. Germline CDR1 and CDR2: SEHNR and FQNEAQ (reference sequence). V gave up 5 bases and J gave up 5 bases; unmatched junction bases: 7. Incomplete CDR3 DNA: TGTGCCAGCAGCCCGTGGGACAGGGGGGGGGAGACC. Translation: CASSPWDRGGET. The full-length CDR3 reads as CASSPWDRGGETQYF. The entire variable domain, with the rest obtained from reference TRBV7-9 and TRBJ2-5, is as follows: DTGVSQNPRHKITKRGQNVTFRCDPISEHNRLYWYRQTLGQGPEFLTYFQNEAQLEKSRLLSDRFSAERPKGSFSTLEIQRTEQGDSAMYLCASSPWDRGGETQYFGPGTRLLVL.

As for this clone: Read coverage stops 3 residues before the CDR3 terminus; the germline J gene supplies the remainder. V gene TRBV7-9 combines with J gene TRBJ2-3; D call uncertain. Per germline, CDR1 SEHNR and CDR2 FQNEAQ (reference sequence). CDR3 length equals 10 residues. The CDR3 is CASSSGPQYF. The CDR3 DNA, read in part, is TGTGCCAGCAGCTCGGGTCCG.

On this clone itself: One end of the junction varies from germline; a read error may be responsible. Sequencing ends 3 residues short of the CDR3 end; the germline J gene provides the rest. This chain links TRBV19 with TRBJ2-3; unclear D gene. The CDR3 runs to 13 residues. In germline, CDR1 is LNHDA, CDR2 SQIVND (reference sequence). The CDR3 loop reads CASSLEHTDTQYF. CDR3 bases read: TGTGCCAGTAGTCTAGAACACACAGATACG.

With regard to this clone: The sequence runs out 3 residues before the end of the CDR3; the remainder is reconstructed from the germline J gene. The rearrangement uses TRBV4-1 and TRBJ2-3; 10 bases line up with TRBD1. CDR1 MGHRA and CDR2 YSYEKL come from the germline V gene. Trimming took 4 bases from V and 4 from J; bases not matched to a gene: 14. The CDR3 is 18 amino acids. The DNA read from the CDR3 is TGCGCCAGCAGCCTCCAAAACAGACAGGGGGCGGTTGCAGATACG. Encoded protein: CASSLQNRQGAVADT. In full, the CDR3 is CASSLQNRQGAVADTQYF.

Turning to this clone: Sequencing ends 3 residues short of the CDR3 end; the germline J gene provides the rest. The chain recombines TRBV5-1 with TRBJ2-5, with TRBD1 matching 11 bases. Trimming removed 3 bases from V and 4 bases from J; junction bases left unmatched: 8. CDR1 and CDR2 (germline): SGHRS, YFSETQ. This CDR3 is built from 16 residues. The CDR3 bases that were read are TGCGCCAGCAGCTCGGACAGGGGGCGGTTATCAGAGACC. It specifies CASSSDRGRLSET. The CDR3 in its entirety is CASSSDRGRLSETQYF.

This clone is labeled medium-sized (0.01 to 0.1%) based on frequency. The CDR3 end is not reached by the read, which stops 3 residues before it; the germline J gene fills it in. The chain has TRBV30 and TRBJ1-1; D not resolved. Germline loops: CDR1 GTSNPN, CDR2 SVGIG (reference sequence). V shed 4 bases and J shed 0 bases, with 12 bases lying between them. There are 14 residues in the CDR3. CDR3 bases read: TGTGCCTGGAACCCAGGAGTCATGAACACTGAA. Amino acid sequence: CAWNPGVMNTE. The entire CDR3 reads CAWNPGVMNTEAFF.

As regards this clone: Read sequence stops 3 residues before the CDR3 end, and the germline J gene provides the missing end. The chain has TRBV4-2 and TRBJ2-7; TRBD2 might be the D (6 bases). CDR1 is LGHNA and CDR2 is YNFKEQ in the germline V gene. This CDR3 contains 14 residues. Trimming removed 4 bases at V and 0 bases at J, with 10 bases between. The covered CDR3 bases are TGTGCCAGCAGCCGTAGCGGAAGCTCCTACGAG. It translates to CASSRSGSSYE. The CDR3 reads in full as CASSRSGSSYEQYF.

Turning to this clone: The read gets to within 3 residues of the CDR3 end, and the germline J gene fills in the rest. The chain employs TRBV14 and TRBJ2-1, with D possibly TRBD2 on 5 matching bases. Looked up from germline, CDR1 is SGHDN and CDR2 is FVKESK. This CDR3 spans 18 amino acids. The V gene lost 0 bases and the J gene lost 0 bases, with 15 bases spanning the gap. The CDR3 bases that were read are TGTGCCAGCAGCCAAGATCGGAGCGGCCCAAGCTCCTACAATGAG. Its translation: CASSQDRSGPSSYNE. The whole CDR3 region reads CASSQDRSGPSSYNEQFF.

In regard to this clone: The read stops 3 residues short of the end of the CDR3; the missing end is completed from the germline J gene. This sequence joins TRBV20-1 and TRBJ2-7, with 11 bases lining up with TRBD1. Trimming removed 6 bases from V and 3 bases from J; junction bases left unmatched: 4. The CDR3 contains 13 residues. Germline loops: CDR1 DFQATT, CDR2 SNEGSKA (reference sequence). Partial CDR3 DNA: TGCAGTGCCCCGGGACAGGGGGACTACGAG. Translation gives CSAPGQGDYE. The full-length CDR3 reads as CSAPGQGDYEQYF.

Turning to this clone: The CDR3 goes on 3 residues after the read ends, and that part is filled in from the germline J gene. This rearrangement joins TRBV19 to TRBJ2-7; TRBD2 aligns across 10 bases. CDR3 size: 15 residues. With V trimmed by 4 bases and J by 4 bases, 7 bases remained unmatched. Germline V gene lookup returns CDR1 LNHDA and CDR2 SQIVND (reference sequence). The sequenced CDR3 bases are TGTGCCAGTAGTACTCTAGCGGGAGTTGCATACGAG. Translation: CASSTLAGVAYE. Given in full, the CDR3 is CASSTLAGVAYEQYF.

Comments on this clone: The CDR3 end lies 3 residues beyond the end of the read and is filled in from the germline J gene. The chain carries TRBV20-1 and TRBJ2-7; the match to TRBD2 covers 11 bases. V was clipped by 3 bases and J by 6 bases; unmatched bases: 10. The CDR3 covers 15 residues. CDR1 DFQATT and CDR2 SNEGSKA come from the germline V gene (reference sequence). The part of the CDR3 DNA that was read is TGCAGTGCTAGCTTTGAACTAGCGGGAGAGGGCGAG. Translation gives CSASFELAGEGE. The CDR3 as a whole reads CSASFELAGEGEQYF.

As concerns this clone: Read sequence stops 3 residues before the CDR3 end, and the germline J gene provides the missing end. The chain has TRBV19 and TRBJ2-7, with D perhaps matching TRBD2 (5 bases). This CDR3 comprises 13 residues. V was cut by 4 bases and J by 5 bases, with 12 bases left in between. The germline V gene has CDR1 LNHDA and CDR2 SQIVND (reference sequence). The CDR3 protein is CASSTFGRDEQYF. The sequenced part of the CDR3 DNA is TGTGCCAGTAGTACCTTTGGGCGGGACGAG.

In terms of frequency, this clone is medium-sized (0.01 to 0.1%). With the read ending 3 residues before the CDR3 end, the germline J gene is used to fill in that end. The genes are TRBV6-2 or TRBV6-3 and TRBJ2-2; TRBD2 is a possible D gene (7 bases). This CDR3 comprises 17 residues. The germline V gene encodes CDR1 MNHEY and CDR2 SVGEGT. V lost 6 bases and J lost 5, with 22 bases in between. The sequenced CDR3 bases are TGTGCCAGCAGAGAGTCGGGGGGCCTTGATGTAACCGGGGAG. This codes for CASRESGGLDVTGE. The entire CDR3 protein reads CASRESGGLDVTGELFF.

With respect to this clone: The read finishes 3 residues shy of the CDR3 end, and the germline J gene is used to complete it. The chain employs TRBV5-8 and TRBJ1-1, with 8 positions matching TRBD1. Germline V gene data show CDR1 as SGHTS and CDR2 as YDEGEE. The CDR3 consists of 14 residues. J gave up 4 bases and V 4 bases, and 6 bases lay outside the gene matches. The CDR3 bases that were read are TGTGCCAGCAGCGAAAACACAGGGGGCACTGAA. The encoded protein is CASSENTGGTE. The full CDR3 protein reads CASSENTGGTEAFF.